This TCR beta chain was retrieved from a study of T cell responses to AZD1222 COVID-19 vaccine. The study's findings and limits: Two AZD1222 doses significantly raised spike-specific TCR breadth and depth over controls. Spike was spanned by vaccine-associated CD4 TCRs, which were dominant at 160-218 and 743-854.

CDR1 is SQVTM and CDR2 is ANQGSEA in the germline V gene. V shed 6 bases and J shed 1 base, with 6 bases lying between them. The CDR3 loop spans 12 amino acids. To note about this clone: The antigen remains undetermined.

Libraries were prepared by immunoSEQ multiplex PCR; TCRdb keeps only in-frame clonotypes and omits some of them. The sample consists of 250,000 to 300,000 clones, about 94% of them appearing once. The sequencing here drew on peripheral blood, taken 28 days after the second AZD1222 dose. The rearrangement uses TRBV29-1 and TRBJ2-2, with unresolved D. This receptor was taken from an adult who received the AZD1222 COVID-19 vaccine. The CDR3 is CSVIRNTGELFF. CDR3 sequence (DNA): TGCAGCGTGATCAGGAACACCGGGGAGCTGTTTTTT.